A single sample is the source of the 6 T cell receptor beta chains below, sequenced in a study of cytomegalovirus exposure and HLA in healthy donors. Assay used: immunoSEQ multiplex PCR; TCRdb lists only in-frame clones, some missing. The sample records 200,000 to 300,000 clones, approximately 86% being singletons. The sample taken for sequencing was PBMCs. The source is a woman aged 25 to 45 in good health and CMV-seropositive.

The chain links TRBV6-5 to TRBJ2-7, with 9 bases identical to TRBD1. The trim removed 6 bases at V and 5 bases at J, leaving 8 bases unmatched. The germline V gene encodes CDR1 MNHEY and CDR2 SVGAGI. This CDR3 comprises 14 residues. This CDR3 reads CASSLLGQGNEQYF. Here the CDR3 DNA reads TGTGCCAGCAGCCTTCTCGGACAGGGGAACGAGCAGTACTTC.

The chain has TRBV9 and TRBJ1-1; D is ambiguous. Germline CDR1 and CDR2: SGDLS and YYNGEE. This CDR3 region has 13 residues. Trimming pared 0 bases from V and 2 bases from J, leaving 5 bases between. The CDR3 here is CASSVGPNTEAFF. The CDR3 bases are TGTGCCAGCAGCGTAGGTCCAAACACTGAAGCTTTCTTT.

CDR3 loop: CASMSVRQGIYNEQFF. In DNA form, the CDR3 reads TGTGCCAGTATGAGCGTCAGACAGGGGATCTACAATGAGCAGTTCTTC. V gene TRBV19 combines with J gene TRBJ2-1; 8 bases agree with TRBD1. V lost 7 bases to trimming and J lost 3 bases; unmatched junction nucleotides: 11. Germline V gene sequence: CDR1 LNHDA, CDR2 SQIVND (reference sequence). The length of the CDR3 is 16 residues.

The chain links TRBV2 to TRBJ1-1; maybe TRBD1 (5 bases). The germline gives CDR1 SNHLY, CDR2 FYNNEI. The V gene lost 5 bases and the J gene lost 6 bases, with 16 bases spanning the gap. The CDR3 is 14 amino acids. CDR3 nucleotides: TGTGCCAGCAGTTCGAGACGGGACTTGCCTGAAGCTTTCTTT. The encoded protein is CASSSRRDLPEAFF.

The chain combines TRBV2 with TRBJ1-2; a possible D gene is TRBD1 (5 bases). Germline-derived CDR1 and CDR2 are SNHLY and FYNNEI. The CDR3 is made up of 15 amino acids. V dropped 6 bases and J dropped 2 bases, with 16 bases sitting between them. For the CDR3, the DNA is TGTGCCAGCAGGGGTCGACAGTTTTTAAACTATGGCTACACCTTC. Amino acids: CASRGRQFLNYGYTF.

This chain joins TRBV30 and TRBJ1-3, with D possibly matching TRBD1 (5 bases). Between the trimmed V and J ends, which lost 4 bases and 2 bases, there was a span of 12 bases. The CDR3 extends over 14 amino acids. Germline assignment: CDR1 GTSNPN and CDR2 SVGIG (reference sequence). The CDR3 protein is CAWTRGGAGNTIYF. Written as DNA, the CDR3 is TGTGCCTGGACCCGGGGAGGGGCTGGAAACACCATATATTTT.